The rows below give T cell receptor beta chains drawn from one sample of a study of blood T cell repertoires in COVID-19. Clones were read by immunoSEQ multiplex PCR, and TCRdb kept only the in-frame ones, dropping some. The sample consists of about 440,000 clones, roughly 91% of them appearing once. The sequencing input was peripheral blood. Every receptor here comes from a woman aged 25 to 39 with acute or convalescent COVID-19. CDR3s include the opening cysteine and the closing phenylalanine or tryptophan. A D gene is named only where the DNA matches it firmly. Some rows have no size entry. The others give once, few or many, or a class for an expanded clone.

clone_size j_call d_call v_call cdr3_nt cdr3_aa
NA TRBJ1-2 TRBD1 TRBV6-5 TGTGCCAGCAGAGCGGACAGGCCCGGCTACACCTTC CASRADRPGYTF
NA TRBJ2-1 TRBD1 TRBV30 TGTGCCTTGATCTTCCCGGGACAGAAGTCCTACAATGAGCAGTTCTTC CALIFPGQKSYNEQFF
NA TRBJ1-4 TRBD1 TRBV7-9 TGTGCCAGCAGACTGGGGACAGGACCTAATGAAAAACTGTTTTTT CASRLGTGPNEKLFF
NA TRBJ2-1 TRBD1 TRBV6-5 TGTGCCAGCATGGAGCCGGGACAGGGGATGCATGAGCAGTTCTTC CASMEPGQGMHEQFF
NA TRBJ1-4 NA TRBV5-1 TGCGCCAGCAGCTTGGGGGCAGCAACTAATGAAAAACTGTTTTTT CASSLGAATNEKLFF
NA TRBJ2-1 TRBD2 TRBV2 TGTGCCAGCAGCCGGGGGGGGAACAATGAGCAGTTCTTC CASSRGGNNEQFF
NA TRBJ2-3 TRBD2 TRBV5-4 TGTGCCAGCAGCCATAGCGGGGGGGCGTCAGATACGCAGTATTTT CASSHSGGASDTQYF
NA TRBJ1-2 NA TRBV6-5 TGTGCCAGCAGTTACAAGCCAGGGGAGTCTAACTATGGCTACACCTTC CASSYKPGESNYGYTF
NA TRBJ2-7 TRBD1 TRBV3-1/TRBV3-2 TGTGCCAGCAGCCTGTCAGGGGGCGGTTACGAGCAGTACTTC CASSLSGGGYEQYF
NA TRBJ1-5 TRBD1 TRBV28 TGTGCCAGCAGCAAGCCGGGACAGGGATATCAGCCCCAGCATTTT CASSKPGQGYQPQHF
NA TRBJ1-3 NA TRBV12-3/TRBV12-4 TGTGCCAGCAGTTTTCAGTCTGGAAACACCATATATTTT CASSFQSGNTIYF
NA TRBJ1-1 TRBD1 TRBV7-3 TGTGCCGGCAGCCAAAATCGGGCAGGGGGCTTCACTGAAGCTTTCTTT CAGSQNRAGGFTEAFF
NA TRBJ2-3 NA TRBV19 TGTGCCAGTAGTATCTCGGACTATAGCACAGATACGCAGTATTTT CASSISDYSTDTQYF
NA TRBJ2-1 TRBD2 TRBV4-1 TGCGCCAGCAGCCAGGGGCTCGCGGGGGGGTCGATAGATGAGCAGTTCTTC CASSQGLAGGSIDEQFF
NA TRBJ2-2 NA TRBV28 TGTGCCAGCAGTTTATCCCGACCCAGCGGACAGCTAAACACCGGGGAGCTGTTTTTT CASSLSRPSGQLNTGELFF
NA TRBJ2-7 TRBD1 TRBV24-1 TGTGCCACAGGGGACAGGGGCAACGAGCAGTACTTC CATGDRGNEQYF
NA TRBJ1-1 NA TRBV4-2 TGTGCCAGCAGCCATCCCTCGTGGGTCTTTGCGGGGAACACTGAAGCTTTCTTT CASSHPSWVFAGNTEAFF
NA TRBJ1-6 NA TRBV28 TGTGCCAGCAGTACCTCATGGGGGGGGCTTAATTCACCCCTCCACTTT CASSTSWGGLNSPLHF
NA TRBJ1-1 TRBD1 TRBV12-3/TRBV12-4 TGTGCCAGCAGTCGACAGGGTCCCACTGAAGCTTTCTTT CASSRQGPTEAFF
NA TRBJ2-2 NA TRBV5-1 TGCGCCAGCAGCTTGATGGCAGGGTTGTATACCGGGGAGCTGTTTTTT CASSLMAGLYTGELFF
NA TRBJ1-2 NA TRBV3-1/TRBV3-2 TGTGCCAGCAGCCAAGAAAGTTTACGGGGTAACTATGGCTACACCTTC CASSQESLRGNYGYTF
NA TRBJ1-1 TRBD1 TRBV24-1 TGTGCCACTAGTGCTTATAGGGACAGGGGTAACACTGAAGCTTTCTTT CATSAYRDRGNTEAFF
NA TRBJ2-3 NA TRBV5-1 TGCGCCAGCAGCTTGGTGGGGCGAAGCACAGATACGCAGTATTTT CASSLVGRSTDTQYF
NA TRBJ2-2 NA TRBV12-3/TRBV12-4 TGTGCCAGCCTCGTGGCCACCGGGGAGCTGTTTTTT CASLVATGELFF
NA TRBJ2-3 TRBD2 TRBV6-5 TGTGCCAGCCGGCTAGCGGGGGGCACAGATACGCAGTATTTT CASRLAGGTDTQYF
NA TRBJ1-1 TRBD1 TRBV28 TGTGCCAGCAGTCGGACAGGGACCATGAACACTGAAGCTTTCTTT CASSRTGTMNTEAFF
NA TRBJ2-7 NA TRBV19 TGTGCCAGTAGTAACCAAGGACAGCTTACCTCCTACGAGCAGTACTTC CASSNQGQLTSYEQYF
NA TRBJ2-1 NA TRBV13 TGTGCCAGCAGCTTCCCCCGACAAAACAATGAGCAGTTCTTC CASSFPRQNNEQFF
NA TRBJ1-1 NA TRBV18 TGTGCCAGCTCACCTCAGGGATTGAACACTGAAGCTTTCTTT CASSPQGLNTEAFF
NA TRBJ1-1 NA TRBV5-1 TGCGCCAGCAGCTGGTGGGGGCGAAACACTGAAGCTTTCTTT CASSWWGRNTEAFF
once TRBJ2-7 NA TRBV10-2 TGCGCCACCAACGCAGGGGCTGACGAGCAGTACTTC CATNAGADEQYF
NA TRBJ2-7 TRBD2 TRBV30 TGTGCCTGGAGGGGGGGGGACGAGCAGTACTTC CAWRGGDEQYF
NA TRBJ1-1 TRBD1 TRBV29-1 TGCAGCGTTAAAGGACAGGTTAACATGGCTGAAGCTTTCTTT CSVKGQVNMAEAFF
NA TRBJ2-1 NA TRBV5-6 TGTGCCAGCAGCTTGAACGGGTTCAATGAGCAGTTCTTC CASSLNGFNEQFF
NA TRBJ2-7 TRBD1 TRBV19 TGTGCCAGTAGTGCAGGGACAGGGGAGAACTACGAGCAGTACTTC CASSAGTGENYEQYF
NA TRBJ1-1 NA TRBV5-4 TGTGCCAGCAGCTTAGGGAAGGGACACACTCTGAACACTGAAGCTTTCTTT CASSLGKGHTLNTEAFF
NA TRBJ2-7 TRBD1 TRBV5-6 TGTGCCAGCAGCCCGGTGACAGGGGGCATCTACGAGCAGTACTTC CASSPVTGGIYEQYF
NA TRBJ2-3 TRBD2 TRBV4-2 TGTGCCAGCAGCCAAGACGGCGGGGGGGCCACAGATACGCAGTATTTT CASSQDGGGATDTQYF
NA TRBJ2-7 TRBD1 TRBV11-3 TGTGCCAGCAGCTTCCGGGACAGACCCTACGAGCAGTACTTC CASSFRDRPYEQYF
NA TRBJ1-2 NA TRBV5-1 TGCGCCAGCAGCTTGGAGCCTCCCTATGGCTACACCTTC CASSLEPPYGYTF
NA TRBJ2-1 NA TRBV20-1 TGCAGTGCTAGTCTCTCTACCGACAGGAGGAATGAGCAGTTCTTC CSASLSTDRRNEQFF
NA TRBJ2-3 NA TRBV12-5 TGTGCTAGTGGTTGGGACACCCAGGGTGGTACGCAGTATTTT CASGWDTQGGTQYF
NA TRBJ2-5 TRBD1 TRBV24-1 TGTGCCACCAGCTCACAGGGGGCTCTGGAGACCCAGTACTTC CATSSQGALETQYF
NA TRBJ1-1 TRBD1 TRBV6-5 TGTGCCAGCAGTAGCCCTGACAGGGGGACCACTGAAGCTTTCTTT CASSSPDRGTTEAFF
NA TRBJ2-1 TRBD2 TRBV6-4 TGTGCCAGCAGTGACTCTAGCGGGGGGGCCAATGAGCAGTTCTTC CASSDSSGGANEQFF
many TRBJ1-1 TRBD1 TRBV7-2 TGTGCCAGCAGCTTACAGGGGGCAAGTGAAGCTTTCTTT CASSLQGASEAFF
few TRBJ1-1 NA TRBV6-4 TGTGCCAGCCGAGGCGCAGTAATCCCTGAAGCTTTCTTT CASRGAVIPEAFF
once TRBJ1-3 NA TRBV4-1 TGCGCCAGCAGCCAAGCCGAAGCCAGGAGAAACACCATATATTTT CASSQAEARRNTIYF
NA TRBJ1-1 NA TRBV6-1 TGTGCCAGCAGAAAGGGACAAGTGAACACTGAAGCTTTCTTT CASRKGQVNTEAFF
NA TRBJ2-3 NA TRBV6-6 TGTGCCAGCAGAGACCGGGACTCAGTGTCAGATACGCAGTATTTT CASRDRDSVSDTQYF
NA TRBJ1-1 NA TRBV7-9 TGTGCCAGCAGCTTAGAAGGCAGGGAAGCTTTCTTT CASSLEGREAFF
NA TRBJ2-7 NA TRBV5-5 TGTGCCAGCAGGGGGCCCAGGGACGAGCAGTACTTC CASRGPRDEQYF
NA TRBJ2-5 NA TRBV7-9 TGTGCCAGCAGCTCAAGTGGGGCGGGGCAAGAGACCCAGTACTTC CASSSSGAGQETQYF
NA TRBJ2-7 NA TRBV6-5 TGTGCCAGCAGCCCCTTCATGAGCTCCTACGAGCAGTACTTC CASSPFMSSYEQYF
once TRBJ2-7 NA TRBV30 TGTGCCTGCAGGGAATCCTACGAGCAGTACTTC CACRESYEQYF
NA TRBJ2-1 NA TRBV3-1/TRBV3-2 TGTGCCAGCAGCCAATTTCAGGGTCATAGTGAGCAGTTCTTC CASSQFQGHSEQFF
NA TRBJ1-2 NA TRBV6-1 TGTGCCAGCAGTGAAGGGGGAGGGGGCTACACCTTC CASSEGGGGYTF
NA TRBJ2-1 NA TRBV27 TGTGCCAGCAGTTCAGGGAATTCCCATGAGCAGTTCTTC CASSSGNSHEQFF
NA TRBJ2-5 NA TRBV9 TGTGCCAGCAGCGAAACCGGGACACCACAAGAGACCCAGTACTTC CASSETGTPQETQYF
NA TRBJ2-7 NA TRBV5-8 TGTGCCAGCAGCTTGCGCAGGTCCTTCTCCTACGAGCAGTACTTC CASSLRRSFSYEQYF